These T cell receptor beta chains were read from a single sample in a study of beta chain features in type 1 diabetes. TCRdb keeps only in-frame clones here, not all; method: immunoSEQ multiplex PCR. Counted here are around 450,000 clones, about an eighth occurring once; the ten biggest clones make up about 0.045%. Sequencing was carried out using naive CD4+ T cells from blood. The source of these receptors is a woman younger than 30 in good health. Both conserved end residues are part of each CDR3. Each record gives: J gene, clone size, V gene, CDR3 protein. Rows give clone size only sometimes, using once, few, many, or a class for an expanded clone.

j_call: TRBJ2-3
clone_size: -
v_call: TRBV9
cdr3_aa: CASALVGVTSTDTQYF

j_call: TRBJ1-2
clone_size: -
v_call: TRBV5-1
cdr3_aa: CASTVDRVDGYTF

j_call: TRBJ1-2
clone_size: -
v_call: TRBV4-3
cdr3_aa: CASSQELAANYGYTF

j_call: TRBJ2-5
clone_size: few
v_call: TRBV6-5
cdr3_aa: CASSYRDQETQYF

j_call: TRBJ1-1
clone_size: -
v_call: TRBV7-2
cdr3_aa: CASSVRRTVEAFF

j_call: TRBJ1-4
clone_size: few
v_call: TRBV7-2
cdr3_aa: CASSLSTNEKLFF

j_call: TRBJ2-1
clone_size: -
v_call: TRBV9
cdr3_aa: CASSVGIWEGSYNEQFF

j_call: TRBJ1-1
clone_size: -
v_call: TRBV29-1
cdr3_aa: CSVTGSVTEAFF

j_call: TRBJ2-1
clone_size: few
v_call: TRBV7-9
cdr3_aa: CASSLEGPAGNNEQFF

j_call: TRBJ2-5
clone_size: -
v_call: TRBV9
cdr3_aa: CASSSRDRGLETQYF

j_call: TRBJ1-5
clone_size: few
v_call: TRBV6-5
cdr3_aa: CASRGQGDQPQHF

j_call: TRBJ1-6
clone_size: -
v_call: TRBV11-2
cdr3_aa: CASSYRVENSPLHF

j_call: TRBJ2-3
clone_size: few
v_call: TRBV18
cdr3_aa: CASSTLGGISTDTQYF

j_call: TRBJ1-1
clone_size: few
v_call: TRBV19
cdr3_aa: CASSKRGSTEAFF

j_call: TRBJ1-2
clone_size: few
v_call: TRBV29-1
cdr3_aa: CSVTDRDPGYTF

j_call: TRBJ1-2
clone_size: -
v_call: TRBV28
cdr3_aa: CASSRSDREDGYTF

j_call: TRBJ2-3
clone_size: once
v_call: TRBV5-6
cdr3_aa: CASSFLRTGGTDTQYF

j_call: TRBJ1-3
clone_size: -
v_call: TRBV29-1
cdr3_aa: CSVAQGASGNTIYF

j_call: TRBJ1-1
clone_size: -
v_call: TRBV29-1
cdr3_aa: CSVVGALNTEAFF

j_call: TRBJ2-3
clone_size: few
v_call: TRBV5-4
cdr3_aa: CASRILAGTDTQYF

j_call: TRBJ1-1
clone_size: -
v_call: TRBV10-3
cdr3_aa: CAISDHTWDRRRDTEAFF

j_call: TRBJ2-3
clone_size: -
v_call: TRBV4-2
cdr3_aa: CASSQDFGTDTQYF

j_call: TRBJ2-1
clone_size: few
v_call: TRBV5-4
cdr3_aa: CASSSPGLAGSRYNEQFF

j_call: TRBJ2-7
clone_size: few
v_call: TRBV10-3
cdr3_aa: CAISESGDKVTGSYEQYF

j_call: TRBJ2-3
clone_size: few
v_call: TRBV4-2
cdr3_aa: CASSLGPPWPDTQYF

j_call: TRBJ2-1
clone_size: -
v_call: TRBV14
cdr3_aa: CASSPSSPEQFF

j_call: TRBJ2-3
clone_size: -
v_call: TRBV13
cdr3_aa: CASSLGTTDTQYF

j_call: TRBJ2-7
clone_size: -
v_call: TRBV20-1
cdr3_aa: CSASKGYEQYF

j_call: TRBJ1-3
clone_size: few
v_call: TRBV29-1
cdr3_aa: CSATGYSGNTIYF

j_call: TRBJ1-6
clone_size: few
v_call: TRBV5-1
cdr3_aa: CASSSLDRGRHNSPLHF

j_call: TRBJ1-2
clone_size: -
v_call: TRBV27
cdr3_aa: CASRATGTGYGYTF

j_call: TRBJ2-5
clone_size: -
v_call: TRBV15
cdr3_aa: CATSREYGAGSYQETQYF

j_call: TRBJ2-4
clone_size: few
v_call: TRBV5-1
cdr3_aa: CASSSQGGGNIQYF

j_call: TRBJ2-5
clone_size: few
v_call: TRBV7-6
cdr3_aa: CASSLTTGEATQYF

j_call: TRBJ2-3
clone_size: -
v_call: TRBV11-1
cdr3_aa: CASSLGLASDTQYF

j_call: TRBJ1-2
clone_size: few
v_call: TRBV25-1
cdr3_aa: CASSSTGPLNYGYTF

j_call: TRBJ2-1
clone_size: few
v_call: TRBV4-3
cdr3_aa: CASSQGWAGGEQFF

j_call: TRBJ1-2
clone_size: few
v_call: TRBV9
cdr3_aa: CASSPITTQGRAYGYTF

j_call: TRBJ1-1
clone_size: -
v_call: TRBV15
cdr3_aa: CATSRDGRSAEAFF

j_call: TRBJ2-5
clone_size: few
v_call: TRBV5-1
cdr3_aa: CASSASPSGQETQYF

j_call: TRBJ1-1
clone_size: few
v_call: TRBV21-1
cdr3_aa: CASSKGGTEAFF

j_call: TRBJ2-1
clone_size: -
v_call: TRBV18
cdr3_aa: CASSTARTSSYNEQFF

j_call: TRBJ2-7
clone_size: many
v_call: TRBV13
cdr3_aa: CASSEGLAVSEQYF

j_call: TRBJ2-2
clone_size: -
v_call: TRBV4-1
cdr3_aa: CASSQVLRANTGELFF

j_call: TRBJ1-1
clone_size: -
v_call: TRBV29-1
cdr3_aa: CSVKPGTTEAFF

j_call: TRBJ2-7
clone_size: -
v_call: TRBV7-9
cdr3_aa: CAVTVGGAYEQYF

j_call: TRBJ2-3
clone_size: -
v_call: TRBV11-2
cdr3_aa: CASSRLVRPDTQYF

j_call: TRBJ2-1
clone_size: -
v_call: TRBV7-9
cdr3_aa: CASRPRSGAYNEQFF

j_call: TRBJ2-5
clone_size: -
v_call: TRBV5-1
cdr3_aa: CASSPGRETQYF

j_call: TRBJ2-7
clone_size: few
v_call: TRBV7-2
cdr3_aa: CASRGGRTFYEQYF

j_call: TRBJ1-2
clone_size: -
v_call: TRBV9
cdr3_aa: CASSVEQGRGYTF

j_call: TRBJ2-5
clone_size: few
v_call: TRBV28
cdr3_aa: CASSLFWVQETQYF

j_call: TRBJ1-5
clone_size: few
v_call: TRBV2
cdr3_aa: CASSEGEIQPQHF